These T cell receptor beta chains were read from a single sample in a study of tumor-infiltrating lymphocytes in oesophageal squamous cell carcinoma. One entry per CDR3 protein, called by TCRdb with MiXCR from the PCR reads. This table holds just over 15,000 distinct CDR3 sequences, approximately 50% found once. The specimen sequenced was esophageal tumor tissue. These TCRs come from a male donor with esophageal squamous cell carcinoma. Each CDR3 is given with its conserved first and last residue. Each record gives: V gene, J gene, D gene, clone size, CDR3 protein, CDR3 DNA. A D gene is named only where the DNA matches it firmly. Clone sizes are given selectively: once, few, many, or a class where the clone is expanded.

TRBV7-2	TRBJ2-7	.	.	CASSLLTAAFSSYEQYF	TGTGCCAGCAGCTTACTGACGGCGGCCTTTTCATCCTACGAGCAGTACTTC
TRBV5-1	TRBJ1-2	.	many	CASSPNNYGYTF	TGCGCCAGCAGCCCTAATAACTATGGCTACACCTTC
TRBV7-2	TRBJ1-1	TRBD1	few	CASSPGTGRMNTEAFF	TGTGCCAGCAGCCCCGGGACAGGGAGGATGAACACTGAAGCTTTCTTT
TRBV7-6	TRBJ1-4	.	few	CASSLGWPEKLFF	TGTGCCAGCAGCTTAGGCTGGCCTGAAAAACTGTTTTTT
TRBV7-2	TRBJ2-2	TRBD1	.	CASSSRQGGTGELFF	TGTGCCAGCAGCTCTCGACAGGGCGGCACCGGGGAGCTGTTTTTT
TRBV7-3	TRBJ2-1	TRBD1	few	CASSLNLDRGSDEQFF	TGTGCCAGCAGCTTAAATCTGGACAGGGGCTCCGATGAGCAGTTCTTC
TRBV10-3	TRBJ2-5	TRBD1	many	CAIRDRGRETQYF	TGTGCCATCAGGGATAGGGGGCGAGAGACCCAGTACTTC
TRBV19	TRBJ1-2	TRBD1	many	CASRPGQGSSYTF	TGTGCCAGTAGACCGGGACAGGGTAGTAGCTACACCTTC
TRBV7-7	TRBJ2-1	TRBD2	.	CASSSTTGLAGVMFF	TGTGCCAGCAGCTCGACCACCGGACTAGCGGGAGTGATGTTCTTC
TRBV7-8	TRBJ1-6	.	.	CASSSPGGAYEQYF	TGTGCCAGCAGCTCGCCGGGGGGCGCCTACGAGCAGTACTTT
TRBV7-2	TRBJ1-5	.	.	CASSLAGGGQPQHF	TGTGCCAGCAGCTTAGCAGGGGGAGGACAGCCCCAGCATTTT
TRBV5-3	TRBJ2-7	TRBD2	.	CASSPGTSGIFWNEQYF	TGTGCCAGCAGCCCGGGGACTAGCGGGATCTTCTGGAATGAGCAGTACTTC
TRBV6-4	TRBJ2-5	TRBD2	many	CASSDAGGEYNEQYF	TGTGCCAGCAGTGACGCGGGAGGGGAATACAATGAGCAGTACTTC
TRBV7-2	TRBJ2-2	TRBD2	large	CASSPGLAEGSSTGELFF	TGTGCCAGCAGCCCGGGACTAGCGGAGGGGTCTAGCACCGGGGAGCTGTTTTTT
TRBV6-1	TRBJ2-1	TRBD2	.	CASRESGASSYNEQFF	TGTGCCAGCAGGGAAAGCGGGGCAAGCTCCTACAATGAGCAGTTCTTC
TRBV28	TRBJ1-2	.	few	CASTGQTNYGYTF	TGTGCCAGCACCGGACAGACTAACTATGGCTACACCTTC
TRBV7-2	TRBJ2-3	TRBD2	.	CASSLSGRAWNTQYF	TGTGCCAGCAGCTTAAGCGGGAGGGCGTGGAATACGCAGTATTTT
TRBV6-4	TRBJ2-3	TRBD2	many	CASSDSRVGVAGDTDTQYF	TGTGCCAGCAGTGACTCGAGGGTGGGGGTAGCGGGAGACACAGATACGCAGTATTTT
TRBV7-3	TRBJ2-7	.	.	CASSLLPQTNEQYF	TGTGCCAGCAGCTTACTCCCACAAACCAATGAGCAGTACTTC
TRBV7-6	TRBJ2-3	TRBD2	.	CASSTRLAGAADTQYF	TGTGCCAGCAGCACTAGACTAGCGGGAGCGGCAGATACGCAGTATTTT
TRBV11-2	TRBJ2-2	.	.	CASSRGYTGELFF	TGTGCCAGCAGCCGCGGGTACACCGGGGAGCTGTTTTTT
TRBV10-2	TRBJ1-2	TRBD1	many	CASKKQGARGYGYTF	TGCGCCAGCAAAAAACAGGGGGCGCGGGGCTATGGCTACACCTTC
TRBV2	TRBJ2-5	.	.	CASRGGGETQYF	TGTGCCAGTAGAGGGGGAGGGGAGACCCAGTACTTC
TRBV5-8	TRBJ2-1	.	.	CASSHGFGPSYNEQFF	TGTGCCAGCAGCCACGGGTTCGGGCCTTCCTACAATGAGCAGTTCTTC
TRBV10-2	TRBJ1-2	.	few	CASRKTGSGYTF	TGCGCCAGCAGGAAGACAGGATCTGGCTACACCTTC
TRBV5-7	TRBJ2-5	TRBD2	.	CASSPAGGRETQYF	TGTGCCAGCAGCCCGGCGGGGGGTCGGGAGACCCAGTACTTC
TRBV28	TRBJ1-2	.	.	CASSLGGTVLGYTF	TGTGCCAGCAGTTTGGGTGGGACCGTCTTAGGCTACACCTTC
TRBV6-8	TRBJ1-3	TRBD1	once	CASSSRGISGNTIYF	TGTGCCAGCAGCTCCAGGGGGATCTCTGGAAACACCATATATTTT
TRBV7-3	TRBJ2-5	.	.	CASSPARSETQYF	TGTGCCAGCAGCCCTGCTAGATCCGAGACCCAGTACTTC
TRBV12-3/TRBV12-4	TRBJ2-1	.	.	CASSLMGPINEQFF	TGTGCCAGCAGTTTAATGGGACCTATCAATGAGCAGTTCTTC
TRBV6-1	TRBJ2-5	.	.	CASSQGGGRRETQYF	TGTGCCAGCAGTCAAGGGGGGGGGCGACGGGAGACCCAGTACTTC
TRBV7-3	TRBJ2-1	.	.	CASSRGSSYNEQFF	TGTGCCAGCAGCAGGGGGTCGTCCTACAATGAGCAGTTCTTC
TRBV7-8	TRBJ2-1	.	many	CASSRDGQSSYNEQFF	TGTGCCAGCAGCCGGGACGGTCAGAGCTCCTACAATGAGCAGTTCTTC
TRBV6-6	TRBJ2-1	.	.	CASNPGWTTHNGEQFF	TGTGCCAGCAACCCCGGGTGGACGACCCACAACGGGGAGCAGTTCTTC
TRBV7-2	TRBJ2-5	.	large	CASSPGTTQYF	TGTGCCAGCAGCCCGGGGACTACCCAGTACTTC
TRBV7-2	TRBJ2-1	.	large	CASSLDVSSYNEQFF	TGTGCCAGCAGCTTAGATGTCAGCTCCTACAATGAGCAGTTCTTC